Below, 24 T cell receptor beta chains from the same sample are listed, as sequenced in a study of shared clonotypes between healthy human individuals. Measured with immunoSEQ multiplex PCR; TCRdb has only the in-frame clones, and not every one. The sample carries millions of clones, roughly 94% recorded once. Positively selected for CCR7, the CD45RO-negative cells used as naive CD8 cells excluded terminally differentiated effector memory CD45RA+ cells. The source material was naive CD8+ T cells sorted from blood. The source is a young man in good health.

The rearrangement links TRBV6-5 to TRBJ1-6; D is perhaps TRBD1 (6 bases). Trimming left V 4 bases short and J 7 bases short, with 14 bases between. The CDR3 extends over 15 amino acids. The germline V gene has CDR1 MNHEY and CDR2 SVGAGI. The CDR3 bases are TGTGCCAGCAGTTCCTCAAAACAGGGAAATTCACCCCTCCACTTT. Translation gives CASSSSKQGNSPLHF.

The count of this clone is one. The chain couples TRBV21-1 to TRBJ1-1. TRBV21-1 is a known pseudogene. CDR3 length equals 18 residues. Here the CDR3 DNA reads TGTGCCAGCAGCAAAATTCGGCAGGGACCTTTTATGAACACTGAAGCTTTCTTT. This gives the protein CASSKIRQGPFMNTEAFF.

J is TRBJ1-3 and V is TRBV7-2, with 7 bases aligning to TRBD1. V was clipped by 4 bases and J by 0 bases; unmatched bases: 6. The CDR3 extends over 16 amino acids. Germline values: CDR1 SGHTA, CDR2 FQGNSA. The CDR3: CASSSKTGISGNTIYF. The CDR3 DNA reads as TGTGCCAGCAGCTCCAAGACAGGGATCTCTGGAAACACCATATATTTT.

The J gene is TRBJ2-5, the V gene TRBV30; 9 bases map to TRBD1. CDR1 and CDR2 from the germline V gene are GTSNPN and SVGIG (reference sequence). V shed 6 bases and J 1 base; nucleotides not matched to a gene: 9. This CDR3 spans 15 amino acids. This CDR3 is CACTWDREFQETQYF. The DNA of the CDR3 is TGTGCCTGCACGTGGGACAGGGAATTCCAAGAGACCCAGTACTTC. The full variable domain, rest sourced from reference TRBV30 and TRBJ2-5, is SQTIHQWPATLVQPVGSPLSLECTVEGTSNPNLYWYRQAAGRGLQLLFYSVGIGQISSEVPQNLSASRPQDRQFILSSKKLLLSDSGFYLCACTWDREFQETQYFGPGTRLLVL.

The chain recombines TRBV7-2 with TRBJ2-2, with no clear D. The CDR3 length is 19 residues. CDR1 and CDR2 from the germline V gene are SGHTA and FQGNSA. The V gene lost 0 bases and the J gene lost 0 bases, with 17 bases spanning the gap. This CDR3 is CASSLAVRLSPANTGELFF. In DNA, the CDR3 is TGTGCCAGCAGCTTAGCTGTGAGACTTAGCCCGGCGAACACCGGGGAGCTGTTTTTT.

The rearrangement joins TRBV7-9 to TRBJ2-3; either TRBD1 or TRBD2 may supply D (5 bases each). The CDR3 runs to 16 residues. The V gene lost 4 bases and the J gene lost 6 bases, with 20 bases spanning the gap. Germline V gene data show CDR1 as SEHNR and CDR2 as FQNEAQ (reference sequence). The CDR3 loop reads CASSSSPAPGPDTQYF. The CDR3 DNA follows: TGTGCCAGCAGCTCCTCCCCGGCCCCGGGACCCGATACGCAGTATTTT.

The rearrangement uses TRBV19 and TRBJ1-5, with unresolved D. V was trimmed by 1 base and J by 4 bases, leaving 14 bases between them. This CDR3 is 16 amino acids long. From germline, CDR1 is LNHDA and CDR2 SQIVND (reference sequence). The CDR3 is CASSIGWGEMNQPQHF. CDR3 sequence (DNA): TGTGCCAGTAGTATAGGGTGGGGAGAAATGAATCAGCCCCAGCATTTT.

Points on this clone: Germline and junction disagree at one end, which may indicate a read error. V and J are TRBV27 and TRBJ2-3; 12 bases fit TRBD2. The CDR3 is made up of 14 amino acids. CDR1 MNHEY and CDR2 SMNVEV come from the germline V gene (reference sequence). For the CDR3, the DNA is TGTGCCATATACCCGAGCGGACTAGCGGGGTCCCATTCTTTT. This gives the protein CAIYPSGLAGSHSF.

The chain is built from TRBV4-3 and TRBJ2-3; 7 bases agree with TRBD2. Germline V gene lookup returns CDR1 LGHNA and CDR2 YSLEER. The CDR3 consists of 16 residues. The junction had 5 bases not matched to a gene; V was cut back by 0 bases and J by 2 bases. The CDR3 nucleotides are TGCGCCAGCAGCCAAGATTCCCTAGCGGTCACAGATACGCAGTATTTT. Protein sequence: CASSQDSLAVTDTQYF.

The J gene is TRBJ2-7, the V gene TRBV29-1, with 9 bases lining up with TRBD1. Unmatched junction bases numbered 7, after V lost 4 bases and J lost 0 bases. Per germline, CDR1 SQVTM and CDR2 ANQGSEA. The CDR3 totals 15 residues. The CDR3 spells CSVAAPQGASYEQYF. The CDR3 coding sequence is TGCAGCGTTGCGGCTCCACAGGGGGCCTCCTACGAGCAGTACTTC.

The genes are TRBV2 and TRBJ2-7; 7 positions agree with TRBD1. The trim removed 7 bases at V and 0 bases at J, leaving 3 bases unmatched. The V gene's germline CDR1 is SNHLY and CDR2 FYNNEI. The CDR3 loop spans 13 amino acids. The CDR3: CASMGQTSYEQYF. The CDR3 region has the DNA TGTGCCAGCATGGGACAGACCTCCTACGAGCAGTACTTC.

This rearrangement joins TRBV5-1 to TRBJ1-6; unclear D gene. The CDR3 covers 17 residues. V shed 4 bases and J shed 7 bases, with 21 bases lying between them. CDR1 is SGHRS and CDR2 is YFSETQ in the germline V gene. In nucleotides, the CDR3 is TGCGCCAGCAGCGCCGGAGATAGTTGGGTCGAAAATTCACCCCTCCACTTT. It yields the protein CASSAGDSWVENSPLHF.

The chain carries TRBV27 and TRBJ1-5; D not resolved. Deletions cut 5 bases from V and 5 bases from J, with 16 bases between. Germline V gives CDR1 MNHEY, CDR2 SMNVEV (reference sequence). The length of the CDR3 is 15 residues. CDR3 DNA sequence: TGTGCCAGCAGTAGCAAAACAGCCTACTATCAGCCCCAGCATTTT. Its protein is CASSSKTAYYQPQHF.

This clone was observed once. V and J are TRBV7-6 and TRBJ2-5; 9 bases map to TRBD2. V shed 5 bases, J shed 2 bases, and the junction held 9 bases outside the gene matches. Germline CDR1 reads SGHVS; CDR2 reads FNYEAQ. This CDR3 region has 16 residues. The CDR3 region has the DNA TGTGCCAGCAGCCCTCCAGCGGGGGGATGGCAAGAGACCCAGTACTTC. Its protein product is CASSPPAGGWQETQYF.

The genes are TRBV5-1 and TRBJ2-1; maybe TRBD2 (6 bases). The germline V and J ends were trimmed by 2 bases and 7 bases, with 13 bases remaining between them. The CDR3 is 14 residues long. Germline CDR1 SGHRS, CDR2 YFSETQ. The CDR3 nucleotides read TGCGCCAGCAGCTTAACGGAGGGGTGGAATGAGCAGTTCTTC. This gives the protein CASSLTEGWNEQFF.

V gene TRBV2 combines with J gene TRBJ2-5; 9 nucleotides line up with TRBD1. The CDR3 covers 15 residues. V lost 5 bases and J lost 2; bases outside the gene matches: 6. Germline V gene data show CDR1 as SNHLY and CDR2 as FYNNEI. In DNA form, the CDR3 reads TGTGCCAGCAGTCCTTACGGACAGGGGCAAGAGACCCAGTACTTC. Encoded protein: CASSPYGQGQETQYF.

The chain has TRBV6-5 and TRBJ2-5, with D tentatively TRBD1 (6 bases). Per the germline V gene, CDR1 is MNHEY and CDR2 is SVGAGI. CDR3 length: 15 residues. V was cut by 0 bases and J by 3 bases, with 11 bases left in between. The CDR3 DNA follows: TGTGCCAGCAGTTACTCAGGACACAGGGAAGAGACCCAGTACTTC. Protein: CASSYSGHREETQYF.

The chain uses TRBV7-3 and TRBJ2-2; no reliable D call. The CDR3 is 14 amino acids. The germline gives CDR1 SGHTA, CDR2 FQGTGA. Trimming pared 6 bases from V and 0 bases from J, leaving 8 bases between. The CDR3 DNA is TGTGCCAGCAGTATCAGCTCGAACACCGGGGAGCTGTTTTTT. Translating it yields CASSISSNTGELFF.

The genes are TRBV6-6 and TRBJ2-1, with TRBD2 matching over 7 bases. CDR3 size: 12 residues. V shed 8 bases and J 8 bases; nucleotides not matched to a gene: 6. Germline assignment: CDR1 MNHNY and CDR2 SVGAGI (reference sequence). CDR3 DNA: TGTGCCAGCCTGACGGGAGGTTATGAGCAGTTCTTC. Translated: CASLTGGYEQFF.

The chain couples TRBV27 to TRBJ1-2; D gene uncertain. V was trimmed by 3 bases and J by 3 bases, leaving 8 bases between them. Germline V gives CDR1 MNHEY, CDR2 SMNVEV (reference sequence). The CDR3 sequence is 13 residues long. This CDR3 is CASSFGDHYGYTF. CDR3 in DNA: TGTGCCAGCAGTTTCGGGGATCACTATGGCTACACCTTC.

Details on this clone: Other nucleotide sequences from this sample produce the same CDR3. The J gene is TRBJ1-5, the V gene TRBV27; D is possibly TRBD1 (5 bases). V lost 6 bases and J lost 4, with 13 bases in between. Per the germline V gene, CDR1 is MNHEY and CDR2 is SMNVEV (reference sequence). CDR3 length equals 14 residues. The CDR3 DNA reads as TGTGCCAGCAGCCCGGTGGGGGGGAATCAGCCCCAGCATTTT. Its protein product is CASSPVGGNQPQHF.

This chain uses TRBV29-1 with TRBJ2-5; no reliable D call. This CDR3 comprises 12 residues. V lost 1 base and J lost 3, with 6 bases in between. Per the germline V gene, CDR1 is SQVTM and CDR2 is ANQGSEA. The CDR3 sequence is CSVEGGEETQYF. CDR3 DNA: TGCAGCGTTGAAGGCGGAGAAGAGACCCAGTACTTC.

The rearrangement uses TRBV9 and TRBJ2-3; no firm D call. V lost 0 bases and J lost 7, with 9 bases in between. The germline V gene encodes CDR1 SGDLS and CDR2 YYNGEE. This CDR3 is built from 13 residues. DNA of the CDR3: TGTGCCAGCAGCGTAGGAGAGGCAAATACGCAGTATTTT. This gives the protein CASSVGEANTQYF.

The V call is TRBV5-8, the J call TRBJ1-2; 12 nucleotides align to TRBD1. J gave up 4 bases and V 4 bases, and 2 bases lay outside the gene matches. Germline V gene lookup returns CDR1 SGHTS and CDR2 YDEGEE. The CDR3 runs to 14 residues. This CDR3 reads CASSPGQGAYGYTF. CDR3 DNA sequence: TGTGCCAGCAGCCCGGGACAGGGGGCCTATGGCTACACCTTC. Based on the CDR3 plus reference TRBV5-8 and TRBJ1-2, the full variable domain is EAGVTQSPTHLIKTRGQQATLRCSPISGHTSVYWYQQALGLGLQFLLWYDEGEERNRGNFPPRFSGRQFPNYSSELNVNALELEDSALYLCASSPGQGAYGYTFGSGTRLTVV.